Below, 17 T cell receptor beta chains from the same sample are listed, as sequenced in a study of radiation and T cells in renal cell carcinoma. Documented treatment: treatment-naive control, cytoreductive nephrectomy. Clones were read by immunoSEQ multiplex PCR, and TCRdb kept only the in-frame ones, dropping some. This sample has about 23,000 clones; around 57% occur once, and the top ten carry about a fifth. The sequencing here drew on tumor tissue, taken from a patient whose treatment was nephrectomy without radiotherapy. The source is a human donor with renal cell carcinoma.

This chain uses TRBV9 with TRBJ2-3; 7 bases align to TRBD1. V dropped 4 bases and J dropped 3; count of bases not matched to a gene: 11. This CDR3 comprises 16 residues. Germline V gene data show CDR1 as SGDLS and CDR2 as YYNGEE. In DNA form, the CDR3 reads TGTGCCAGCAGCCCCAGACAGGGAAGAGAGACAGATACGCAGTATTTT. Translation: CASSPRQGRETDTQYF.

This clone came up once. This chain links TRBV9 with TRBJ2-3, with D perhaps TRBD1 (5 bases). The CDR3 is made up of 16 amino acids. The germline V gene has CDR1 SGDLS and CDR2 YYNGEE. Trimming pared 0 bases from V and 1 base from J, leaving 12 bases between. CDR3 nucleotides: TGTGCCAGCAGCGTAGTCTCTGGGGCTCGCACAGATACGCAGTATTTT. It encodes CASSVVSGARTDTQYF.

The genes are TRBV5-1 and TRBJ2-7, with TRBD1 matching 7 bases. Germline CDR1 SGHRS, CDR2 YFSETQ. Trimming at V came to 3 bases and at J to 4 bases, leaving 7 bases not matched to a gene. The CDR3 has 14 amino acids. The CDR3 region is CASSYEGATYEQYF. In DNA form, the CDR3 reads TGCGCCAGCAGCTATGAGGGGGCAACTTACGAGCAGTACTTC.

The gene calls are TRBV19 and TRBJ2-5, with 9 bases aligning to TRBD1. This CDR3 is built from 16 residues. Germline loops: CDR1 LNHDA, CDR2 SQIVND (reference sequence). With 4 bases clipped from V and 0 bases from J, the junction kept 6 bases outside the gene matches. The CDR3, as DNA: TGTGCCAGTAGTAGCGGGACAGGGACGTACCAAGAGACCCAGTACTTC. It yields the protein CASSSGTGTYQETQYF.

The V call is TRBV6-6, the J call TRBJ1-2; D might be TRBD1 (5 bases). Germline V lookup: CDR1 MNHNY, CDR2 SVGAGI (reference sequence). The CDR3 spans 14 residues. V was cut by 2 bases and J by 5 bases, with 12 bases left in between. This CDR3 is CASSYQDKDYGYTF. CDR3 bases: TGTGCCAGCAGTTACCAGGACAAGGATTATGGCTACACCTTC.

The CDR3 DNA reads as TGTGCCAGCAGCTTAAGCCACGGGAATCAGCCCCAGCATTTT. Translated, it gives CASSLSHGNQPQHF. The chain joins TRBV7-6 to TRBJ1-5; D gene unclear. Between the trimmed V and J ends, which lost 2 bases and 4 bases, there was a span of 9 bases. Germline lookup yields CDR1 SGHVS and CDR2 FNYEAQ. The CDR3 has 14 amino acids.

This sequence joins TRBV4-3 and TRBJ1-4; D is uncertain. The V and J ends lost 4 bases and 6 bases respectively, with 12 bases between them. In germline, CDR1 is LGHNA, CDR2 YSLEER. The length of the CDR3 is 14 residues. The CDR3 protein is CASSLRVGDEKLFF. The CDR3 DNA reads TGCGCCAGCAGCCTCCGGGTGGGTGATGAAAAACTGTTTTTT.

This clone was seen a few times. The V gene is TRBV9, the J gene TRBJ2-5, with 8 positions matching TRBD1. This CDR3 comprises 17 residues. The germline V gene has CDR1 SGDLS and CDR2 YYNGEE. V lost 0 bases, J lost 5 bases, and 12 bases stayed unmatched. CDR3: CASSVGGSGQGRETQYF. In DNA form, the CDR3 reads TGTGCCAGCAGCGTAGGCGGCTCTGGACAGGGCCGCGAGACCCAGTACTTC. Complete variable domain (other parts from reference TRBV9 and TRBJ2-5): DSGVTQTPKHLITATGQRVTLRCSPRSGDLSVYWYQQSLDQGLQFLIQYYNGEERAKGNILERFSAQQFPDLHSELNLSSLELGDSALYFCASSVGGSGQGRETQYFGPGTRLLVL.

There are a few counts of this clone. V is TRBV4-1 and J is TRBJ2-2; the D gene is possibly TRBD1 (5 bases). Trimming cost V 0 bases and J 6 bases, with 8 bases left between them. Germline V lookup: CDR1 MGHRA, CDR2 YSYEKL. The CDR3 consists of 14 residues. CDR3 in DNA: TGCGCCAGCAGCCAAGATAGGGGCGCCGGGGAGCTGTTTTTT. It is translated as CASSQDRGAGELFF.

The chain employs TRBV5-1 and TRBJ2-7, with 7 bases matching TRBD2. Germline CDR1 reads SGHRS; CDR2 reads YFSETQ. This CDR3 is 14 amino acids long. Trimming cost V 0 bases and J 6 bases; bases outside gene matches: 6. The CDR3 bases are TGCGCCAGCAGCTTGGAGGGGACTACGGGCGAGCAGTACTTC. Translated, it gives CASSLEGTTGEQYF.

The table lists this clone with a few counts. The V gene is TRBV14, the J gene TRBJ2-7, with 10 bases that match TRBD2. The germline V gene encodes CDR1 SGHDN and CDR2 FVKESK. V shed 1 base, J shed 4 bases, and the junction held 19 bases outside the gene matches. This CDR3 comprises 20 residues. The CDR3 bases are TGTGCCAGCAGCCAAGTCGGGCTGGCGGTAGCGGGGGGTCCCTTTTACGAGCAGTACTTC. It translates to CASSQVGLAVAGGPFYEQYF.

CDR3 sequence (DNA): TGTGCCAGCACATCAATGGGGACCCAGGGGAAAGGTGAGCAGTTCTTC. Translated: CASTSMGTQGKGEQFF. The J gene is TRBJ2-1, the V gene TRBV27; D perhaps matches TRBD1 (6 bases). Trimming shortened V by 7 bases and J by 9 bases, and 25 bases separated the two germline ends. Germline CDR1 is MNHEY and CDR2 is SMNVEV (reference sequence). The CDR3 runs 16 residues.

V gene TRBV14 combines with J gene TRBJ2-2; unclear D gene. Germline V lookup: CDR1 SGHDN, CDR2 FVKESK. Trimming pared 1 base from V and 2 bases from J, leaving 11 bases between. The length of the CDR3 is 16 residues. The CDR3: CASSQASVINTGELFF. CDR3 in DNA: TGTGCCAGCAGCCAAGCTTCGGTGATAAACACCGGGGAGCTGTTTTTT.

The V and J genes are TRBV9 and TRBJ1-1; D is possibly TRBD1 (5 bases). This CDR3 is built from 15 residues. The V end lost 4 bases, the J end lost 0 bases, and 13 bases lay between the germline ends. The germline CDR1 and CDR2 sequences are SGDLS and YYNGEE. For the CDR3, the DNA is TGTGCCAGCAGCCCCGGTGAGGGGATGAACACTGAAGCTTTCTTT. This codes for CASSPGEGMNTEAFF.

There are a few counts of this clone. The chain couples TRBV5-1 to TRBJ1-2; 8 bases match TRBD1. After removal of 4 bases from V and 0 bases from J, the junction contained 11 bases not matched to a gene. Germline CDR1 reads SGHRS; CDR2 reads YFSETQ. The CDR3 runs to 17 residues. The CDR3 sequence: CASSGTTGGRANYGYTF. The CDR3 DNA reads TGCGCCAGCAGCGGAACCACAGGGGGAAGAGCTAACTATGGCTACACCTTC.

The rearrangement uses TRBV25-1 and TRBJ2-2; tentatively, D is TRBD2 (5 bases). V was trimmed by 6 bases and J by 3 bases, leaving 14 bases between them. The length of the CDR3 is 15 residues. CDR1 is MGHDK and CDR2 is SYGVNS in the germline V gene. The CDR3, as DNA: TGTGCCAGCAGCTTAGGTCTCGGGGACACCGGGGAGCTGTTTTTT. Amino acid sequence: CASSLGLGDTGELFF.

The table lists this clone with a count of one. This sample also contains other DNA sequences that code for the same CDR3. The chain uses TRBV5-1 and TRBJ1-2; no firm D call. V was trimmed by 0 bases and J by 4 bases, leaving 7 bases between them. Germline CDR1 SGHRS, CDR2 YFSETQ. The length of the CDR3 is 13 residues. CDR3 sequence reads: CASSLGGPYGYTF. CDR3 coding DNA: TGCGCCAGCAGCTTGGGGGGTCCCTATGGCTACACCTTC. Together with reference TRBV5-1 and TRBJ1-2, the CDR3 gives the full variable domain: KAGVTQTPRYLIKTRGQQVTLSCSPISGHRSVSWYQQTPGQGLQFLFEYFSETQRNKGNFPGRFSGRQFSNSRSEMNVSTLELGDSALYLCASSLGGPYGYTFGSGTRLTVV.